A single sample gave rise to the 12 T cell receptor beta chains below, sequenced in a study of T-cell memory formation after mild COVID-19. TCRdb passed the 5' RACE reads through MiXCR, listing each CDR3 protein once. The data show 170,000 or so distinct CDR3 sequences, 20% to 25% seen once. Material for sequencing was PBMCs or a T cell subset sorted from them (not recorded which). These receptors originate from an adult woman who had mild COVID-19 (a few samples of this study predate the infection). Cell type and time point are not known.

J is TRBJ2-7 and V is TRBV6-5, with D possibly matching TRBD1 (5 bases). Trimming cost V 2 bases and J 3 bases, with 11 bases left between them. Germline CDR1 is MNHEY and CDR2 is SVGAGI. This CDR3 contains 14 residues. The CDR3 sequence: CASSYGQGGYEQYF. For the CDR3, the DNA is TGTGCCAGCAGTTACGGGCAGGGTGGCTACGAGCAGTACTTC.

This clonotype has more than one count but fewer than ten. This chain joins TRBV12-3 or TRBV12-4 and TRBJ2-3; D is unresolved. V was pared by 3 bases and J by 3 bases, with 13 bases between. The CDR3 has 15 residues. CDR3 protein: CASSFGVGVTDTQYF. The CDR3 DNA reads TGTGCCAGCAGTTTTGGCGTGGGTGTAACAGATACGCAGTATTTT.

The rearrangement uses TRBV12-3 or TRBV12-4 and TRBJ1-5; D is undetermined. Between the trimmed V and J ends, which lost 6 bases and 2 bases, there was a span of 8 bases. The CDR3 loop spans 13 amino acids. The CDR3 coding sequence is TGTGCCAGCAGGAGGGAGGGCAATCAGCCCCAGCATTTT. Its translation: CASRREGNQPQHF.

The rearrangement joins TRBV6-5 to TRBJ1-1; D possibly corresponds to TRBD1 (6 bases). This CDR3 has 17 amino acids. Germline lookup yields CDR1 MNHEY and CDR2 SVGAGI. Trimming took off 0 bases at V and 1 base at J, with 15 bases between the two ends. The CDR3 spells CASSYSGGRSENTEAFF. The CDR3 DNA reads as TGTGCCAGCAGTTACTCAGGGGGTCGTTCGGAGAACACTGAAGCTTTCTTT.

There are many counts of this clonotype. The chain recombines TRBV5-1 with TRBJ1-1; the D is unclear. Looked up from germline, CDR1 is SGHRS and CDR2 is YFSETQ. V was pared by 2 bases and J by 3 bases, with 8 bases between. The CDR3 is 13 residues long. The CDR3 DNA is TGCGCCAGCAGCTTCCGGACTTACACTGAAGCTTTCTTT. Amino acid sequence: CASSFRTYTEAFF. The full variable domain, in which reference TRBV5-1 and TRBJ1-1 provide the parts outside the CDR3, is KAGVTQTPRYLIKTRGQQVTLSCSPISGHRSVSWYQQTPGQGLQFLFEYFSETQRNKGNFPGRFSGRQFSNSRSEMNVSTLELGDSALYLCASSFRTYTEAFFGQGTRLTVV.

This clonotype has a count of ten or more. The chain carries TRBV7-9 and TRBJ2-7; no firm D call. This CDR3 comprises 13 residues. The germline V gene has CDR1 SEHNR and CDR2 FQNEAQ (reference sequence). With 7 bases removed from V and 3 bases from J, the gap between germline ends came to 13 bases. The CDR3 region has the DNA TGTGCCAGCACCTTGACAAATAACTACGAGCAGTACTTC. Its protein product is CASTLTNNYEQYF. Variable domain in full (rest from reference TRBV7-9 and TRBJ2-7): DTGVSQNPRHKITKRGQNVTFRCDPISEHNRLYWYRQTLGQGPEFLTYFQNEAQLEKSRLLSDRFSAERPKGSFSTLEIQRTEQGDSAMYLCASTLTNNYEQYFGPGTRLTVT.

V gene TRBV20-1 combines with J gene TRBJ2-3, with 7 bases aligning to TRBD2. Germline CDR1 and CDR2: DFQATT and SNEGSKA (reference sequence). V shed 6 bases and J 2 bases; nucleotides not matched to a gene: 11. The CDR3 runs to 15 residues. CDR3 region: CSANDLAVLTDTQYF. CDR3 DNA: TGCAGTGCCAACGATCTAGCGGTACTCACAGATACGCAGTATTTT.

The V call is TRBV10-3, the J call TRBJ2-3, with D possibly matching TRBD2 (5 bases). V was pared by 6 bases and J by 4 bases, with 11 bases between. CDR1 is ENHRY and CDR2 is SYGVKD in the germline V gene. The CDR3 covers 13 residues. CDR3 sequence reads: CAISPLLADTQYF. As DNA, the CDR3 is TGTGCCATCAGCCCCTTACTAGCAGATACGCAGTATTTT.

This clonotype turned up a few times. The V and J genes are TRBV23-1 and TRBJ2-7, with D uncertain. TRBV23-1 is assigned to the ORF class and has an uncertain function. The CDR3 totals 14 residues. V lost 0 bases and J 3 bases, leaving 9 bases between the germline ends. CDR3 nucleotide sequence: TGCGCCAGCAGTCAATCGGGCCCGGGCTACGAGCAGTACTTC. Its translation is CASSQSGPGYEQYF.

The table lists this clonotype with a few counts. The genes are TRBV5-1 and TRBJ2-1, with D tentatively TRBD2 (5 bases). Deletions cut 5 bases from V and 7 bases from J, with 22 bases between. CDR3 length: 16 amino acids. In germline, CDR1 is SGHRS, CDR2 YFSETQ. The CDR3 protein is CASSRTGSGSLNEQFF. The CDR3 DNA reads TGCGCCAGCAGTCGTACTGGCAGCGGATCTTTAAATGAGCAGTTCTTC.

This clonotype came up a few times. The V and J genes are TRBV14 and TRBJ2-1, with 11 bases that match TRBD2. V shed 5 bases and J 3 bases; nucleotides not matched to a gene: 6. CDR3 length: 16 amino acids. Germline assignment: CDR1 SGHDN and CDR2 FVKESK. CDR3 nucleotide sequence: TGTGCCAGCAGCGCCCTAGCGGGAGGCGTCTACAATGAGCAGTTCTTC. Translation gives CASSALAGGVYNEQFF.

The chain is built from TRBV6-6 and TRBJ2-7; TRBD1 agrees at 8 bases. CDR1 is MNHNY and CDR2 is SVGAGI in the germline V gene (reference sequence). The CDR3 loop spans 13 amino acids. V lost 6 bases to trimming and J lost 5 bases; unmatched junction nucleotides: 6. Here the CDR3 reads CASSWTGFDEQYF. The CDR3 DNA reads as TGTGCCAGCAGCTGGACAGGGTTCGACGAGCAGTACTTC.